This T cell receptor (beta chain) came from a study of T cell changes during pregnancy in multiple sclerosis (dated by TCRdb to about 2019). Background for the entire study: In women with multiple sclerosis, the researchers looked at how the T cell repertoire shifted as pregnancy progressed.

The CDR3, cysteine through phenylalanine, is 11 amino acids long. Only the CDR3 portion is preserved as DNA: 33 bases, with reading frame beginning at the first base. CDR1 and CDR2, per the germline V gene (reference sequence), are DFQATT and SNEGSKA. V loses 3 bases, J loses 0 bases, and the germline ends lie 2 bases apart. About this clone itself: The clone's antigen remains unknown. Within one base of it there is no much larger clone, and no base qualities were kept. Other DNA sequences in the sample encode the same CDR3.

Receptors were amplified or captured by the immunoSEQ multiplex PCR assay. Not all clones reach the TCRdb copy of this immuneACCESS table, which keeps in-frame sequences only. Checked studies attribute under half of the gap to unresolved V genes and leave the rest unexplained. The sample has 24,000 or so clones on record, about nine tenths of them singletons. About 13% of the sample goes to the ten largest clones. Specimen: CD8+ T cells from peripheral blood mononuclear cells, collected in the first trimester of pregnancy. This clonotype was obtained from a female donor in good health, enrolled as a control in a pregnancy study. The rearranged segments are TRBV20-1 and TRBJ2-5; the D gene cannot be named for sure. The nucleotide sequence reads as follows: TGCAGTGCTAGCGACCAAGAGACCCAGTACTTC. Its protein reads: CSASDQETQYF.